These 10 T cell receptor beta chains share one sample of origin, sequenced in a study of cytomegalovirus exposure and HLA in healthy donors. PCR used 60 Vbeta primers and 13 Jbeta primers. The protocol was immunoSEQ multiplex PCR, while the TCRdb copy is restricted to in-frame clones and leaves out a portion. The sample lists around 120,000 clones, 65% to 80% seen once, with roughly 2.5% in the top ten. The sequenced material came from PBMCs. Source of these receptors: a woman in her 40s in good health and CMV-seropositive.

The V gene is TRBV2, the J gene TRBJ2-3; D is ambiguous. The V gene's germline CDR1 is SNHLY and CDR2 FYNNEI. The V end was cut by 4 bases, the J end by 0 bases, with 2 bases between. This CDR3 region has 12 residues. CDR3 nucleotides: TGTGCCAGCAGTGTAAGCACAGATACGCAGTATTTT. Its translation: CASSVSTDTQYF.

The chain uses TRBV14 and TRBJ2-7; 7 bases match TRBD1. This CDR3 has 14 residues. Trimming cost V 4 bases and J 2 bases; bases outside gene matches: 5. The germline V gene encodes CDR1 SGHDN and CDR2 FVKESK. As DNA, the CDR3 is TGTGCCAGCAGCCCCCGACAGGGCCCCTACGAGCAGTACTTC. Its translation: CASSPRQGPYEQYF.

The chain has TRBV6-1 and TRBJ2-5, with a possible D match to TRBD2 (6 bases). The J call may be mistaken, given a closer DNA end match to TRBJ2-7. There are 13 residues in the CDR3. Germline assignment: CDR1 MNHNS and CDR2 SASEGT. The CDR3 sequence is CASSVEGSYEQYF. The CDR3 DNA reads TGTGCCAGCAGTGTGGAGGGATCCTACGAGCAGTACTTC.

The chain recombines TRBV7-2 with TRBJ2-7; D not resolved. The germline V and J ends were trimmed by 0 bases and 0 bases, with 6 bases remaining between them. The germline gives CDR1 SGHTA, CDR2 FQGNSA. The CDR3 sequence is 14 residues long. Here the CDR3 reads CASSLATSSYEQYF. CDR3 nucleotides: TGTGCCAGCAGCTTAGCCACGAGCTCCTACGAGCAGTACTTC.

The J gene is TRBJ2-7, the V gene TRBV5-4; D is possibly TRBD2 (6 bases). V was cut by 2 bases and J by 1 base, with 10 bases left in between. Germline values: CDR1 SGHNT, CDR2 YYREEE (reference sequence). CDR3 size: 14 residues. The CDR3 reads CASSFGGRSYEQYF. Here the CDR3 DNA reads TGTGCCAGCAGCTTCGGGGGTCGGTCCTACGAGCAGTACTTC.

The J gene is TRBJ2-5, the V gene TRBV6-5, with 11 bases fitting TRBD2. The CDR3 extends over 15 amino acids. The J segment lost 6 bases and the V segment lost 5 bases, leaving 8 bases of the junction unmatched. The V gene's germline CDR1 is MNHEY and CDR2 SVGAGI. CDR3 region: CASSGSGRASKTQYF. The DNA for the CDR3 is TGTGCCAGCAGTGGTAGCGGGAGGGCCAGCAAGACCCAGTACTTC.

V gene TRBV7-2 combines with J gene TRBJ2-1, with 10 bases identical to TRBD1. The CDR3 is made up of 16 amino acids. Germline loops: CDR1 SGHTA, CDR2 FQGNSA. J gave up 6 bases and V 0 bases, and 5 bases lay outside the gene matches. The CDR3: CASSLAGQGSLNEQFF. Here the CDR3 DNA reads TGTGCCAGCAGCTTAGCGGGACAGGGGTCCCTCAATGAGCAGTTCTTC. Complete variable domain (other parts from reference TRBV7-2 and TRBJ2-1): GAGVSQSPSNKVTEKGKDVELRCDPISGHTALYWYRQSLGQGLEFLIYFQGNSAPDKSGLPSDRFSAERTGGSVSTLTIQRTQQEDSAVYLCASSLAGQGSLNEQFFGPGTRLTVL.

The chain recombines TRBV19 with TRBJ1-1; tentatively, D is TRBD1 (5 bases). With 7 bases removed from V and 6 bases from J, the gap between germline ends came to 18 bases. CDR3 length: 14 amino acids. Germline values: CDR1 LNHDA, CDR2 SQIVND (reference sequence). The CDR3 protein is CASTSREGTSEAFF. The DNA for the CDR3 is TGTGCCAGTACCTCAAGAGAAGGGACTTCTGAAGCTTTCTTT.

V is TRBV25-1 and J is TRBJ2-7, with 11 bases identical to TRBD1. The CDR3 loop spans 16 amino acids. V dropped 3 bases and J dropped 2; count of bases not matched to a gene: 6. Germline values: CDR1 MGHDK, CDR2 SYGVNS. CDR3 sequence: CASSDPGQGGTYEQYF. The CDR3 region has the DNA TGTGCCAGCAGTGACCCGGGACAGGGGGGGACCTACGAGCAGTACTTC.

The rearrangement uses TRBV15 and TRBJ2-1, with D uncertain. The CDR3 loop spans 15 amino acids. The germline V and J ends were trimmed by 0 bases and 6 bases, with 12 bases remaining between them. Germline assignment: CDR1 LNHNV and CDR2 YYDKDF (reference sequence). DNA for the CDR3: TGTGCCACCAGCAGAGATTTGGTACCCGGCAATGAGCAGTTCTTC. Its translation is CATSRDLVPGNEQFF.